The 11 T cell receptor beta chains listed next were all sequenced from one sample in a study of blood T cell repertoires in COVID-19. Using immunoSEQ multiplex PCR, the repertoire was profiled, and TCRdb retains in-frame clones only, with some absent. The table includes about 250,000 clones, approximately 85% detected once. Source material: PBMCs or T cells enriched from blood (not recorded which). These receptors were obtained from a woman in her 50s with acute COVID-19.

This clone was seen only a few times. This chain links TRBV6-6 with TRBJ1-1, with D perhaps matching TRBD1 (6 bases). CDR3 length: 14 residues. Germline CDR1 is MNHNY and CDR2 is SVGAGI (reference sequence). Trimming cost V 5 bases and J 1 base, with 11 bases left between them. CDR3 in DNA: TGTGCCAGCAGTCCCGGGACAAGGAACACTGAAGCTTTCTTT. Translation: CASSPGTRNTEAFF.

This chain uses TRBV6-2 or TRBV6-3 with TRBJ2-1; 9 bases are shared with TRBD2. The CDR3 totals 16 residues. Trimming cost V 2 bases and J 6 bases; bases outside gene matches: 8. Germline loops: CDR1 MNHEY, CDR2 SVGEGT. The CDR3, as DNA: TGTGCCAGCAGTTACCCCAAGCGGGGGGTGAGCAATGAGCAGTTCTTC. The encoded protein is CASSYPKRGVSNEQFF.

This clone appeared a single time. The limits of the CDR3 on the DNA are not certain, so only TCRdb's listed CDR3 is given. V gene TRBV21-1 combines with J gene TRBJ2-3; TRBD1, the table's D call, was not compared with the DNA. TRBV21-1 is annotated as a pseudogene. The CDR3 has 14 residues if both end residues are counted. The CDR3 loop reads CASVGQGARDTQYF.

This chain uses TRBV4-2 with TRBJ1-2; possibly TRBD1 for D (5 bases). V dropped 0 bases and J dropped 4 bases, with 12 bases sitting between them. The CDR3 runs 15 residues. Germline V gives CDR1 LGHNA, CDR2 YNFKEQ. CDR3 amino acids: CASSQDKGSIYGYTF. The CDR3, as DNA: TGTGCCAGCAGCCAAGATAAGGGGTCGATCTATGGCTACACCTTC.

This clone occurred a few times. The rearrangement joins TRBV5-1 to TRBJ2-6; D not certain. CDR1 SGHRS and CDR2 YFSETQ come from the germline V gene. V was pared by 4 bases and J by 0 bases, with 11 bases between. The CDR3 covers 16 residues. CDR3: CASSLQWSSGANVLTF. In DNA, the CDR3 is TGCGCCAGCAGCCTCCAGTGGAGCTCTGGGGCCAACGTCCTGACTTTC.

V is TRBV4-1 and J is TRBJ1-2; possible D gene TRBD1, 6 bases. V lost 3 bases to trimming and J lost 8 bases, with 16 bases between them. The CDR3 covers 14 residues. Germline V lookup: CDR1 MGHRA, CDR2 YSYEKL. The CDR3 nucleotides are TGCGCCAGCAGCCAGGGGAGACAGGTCGACGGCTACACCTTC. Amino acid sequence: CASSQGRQVDGYTF.

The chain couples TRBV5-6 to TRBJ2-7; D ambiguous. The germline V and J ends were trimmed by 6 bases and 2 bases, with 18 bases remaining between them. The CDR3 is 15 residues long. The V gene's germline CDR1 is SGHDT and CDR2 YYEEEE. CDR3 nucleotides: TGTGCCAGCACCGAAATAGTCACAGACCCCTACGAGCAGTACTTC. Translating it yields CASTEIVTDPYEQYF.

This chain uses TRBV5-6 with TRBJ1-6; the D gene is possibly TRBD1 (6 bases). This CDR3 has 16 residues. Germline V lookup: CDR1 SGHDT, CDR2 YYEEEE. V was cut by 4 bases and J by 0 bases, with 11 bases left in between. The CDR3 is CASSHGQSSYNSPLHF. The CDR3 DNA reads TGTGCCAGCAGCCACGGACAGAGCTCCTATAATTCACCCCTCCACTTT.

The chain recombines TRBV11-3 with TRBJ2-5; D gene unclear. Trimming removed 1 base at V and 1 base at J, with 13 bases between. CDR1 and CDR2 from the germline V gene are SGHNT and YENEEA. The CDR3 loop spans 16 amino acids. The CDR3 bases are TGTGCCAGCAGCTTAGGTACCTTATTCGGCCAAGAGACCCAGTACTTC. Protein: CASSLGTLFGQETQYF.

The CDR3 sequence is CASSLMSGRDSPLHF. In DNA, the CDR3 is TGTGCCAGCAGCTTAATGTCCGGCAGGGATTCACCCCTCCACTTT. V usage is TRBV7-3 and J usage is TRBJ1-6, with D perhaps matching TRBD1 (5 bases). In germline, CDR1 is SGHTA, CDR2 FQGTGA. CDR3 length: 15 amino acids. Trimming left V 1 base short and J 8 bases short, with 12 bases between. Looking up the rest from reference TRBV7-3 and TRBJ1-6 gives the full variable domain: GAGVSQTPSNKVTEKGKYVELRCDPISGHTALYWYRQSLGQGPEFLIYFQGTGAADDSGLPNDRFFAVRPEGSVSTLKIQRTERGDSAVYLCASSLMSGRDSPLHFGNGTRLTVT.

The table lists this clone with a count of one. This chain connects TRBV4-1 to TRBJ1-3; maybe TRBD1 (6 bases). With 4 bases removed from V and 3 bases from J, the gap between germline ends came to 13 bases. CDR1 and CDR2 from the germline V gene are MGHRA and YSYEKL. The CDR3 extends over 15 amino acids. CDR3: CASSRGRVDGNTIYF. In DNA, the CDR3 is TGCGCCAGCAGCCGGGGGCGAGTAGATGGAAACACCATATATTTT.